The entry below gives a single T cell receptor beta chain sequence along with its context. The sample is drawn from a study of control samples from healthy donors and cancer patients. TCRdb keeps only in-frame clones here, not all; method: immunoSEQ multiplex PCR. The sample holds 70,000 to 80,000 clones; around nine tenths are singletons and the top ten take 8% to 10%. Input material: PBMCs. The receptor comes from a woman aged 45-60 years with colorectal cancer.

The CDR3 nucleotides are TGTGCTAGCGGACTGAACAATCAGCCCCAGCATTTT. Its protein is CASGLNNQPQHF. The genes are TRBV12-5 and TRBJ1-5; D is unresolved. The V and J ends lost 9 bases and 3 bases respectively, with 9 bases between them. Germline values: CDR1 LGHNT, CDR2 FRNRAP. The CDR3 loop spans 12 amino acids.